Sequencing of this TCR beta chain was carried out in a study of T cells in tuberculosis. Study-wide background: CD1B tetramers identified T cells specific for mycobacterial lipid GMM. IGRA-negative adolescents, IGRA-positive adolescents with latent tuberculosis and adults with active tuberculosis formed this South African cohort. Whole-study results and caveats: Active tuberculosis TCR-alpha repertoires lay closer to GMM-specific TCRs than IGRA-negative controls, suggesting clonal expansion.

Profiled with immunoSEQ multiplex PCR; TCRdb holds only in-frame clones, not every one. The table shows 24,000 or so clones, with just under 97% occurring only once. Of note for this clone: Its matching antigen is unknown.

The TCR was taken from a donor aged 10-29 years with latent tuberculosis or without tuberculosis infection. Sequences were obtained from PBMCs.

The CDR3 sequence is CASGLGLSYNEQFF. DNA of the CDR3: TGTGCTAGTGGTTTGGGGCTTTCCTACAATGAGCAGTTCTTC. V gene TRBV12-5 combines with J gene TRBJ2-1; D not certain. The V and J ends lost 1 base and 1 base respectively, with 5 bases between them. The CDR3 has 14 residues. The germline V gene encodes CDR1 LGHNT and CDR2 FRNRAP.